This T cell receptor (beta chain) originates from a study of breast tumors, draining lymph nodes, adjacent tissues. Whole-study findings and limits: Tumor repertoires ranked between lymph nodes and nontumor tissue in diversity, with V and J gene preferences.

TCRdb passed the multiplex PCR reads through MiXCR, listing each CDR3 protein once. The table shows under 250,000 distinct CDR3 sequences, with 32% occurring only once. In its sample, this clonotype was seen many times. Antigen unknown. The lymph nodes were axillary draining lymph nodes from breast cancer patients. The sequence derives from a female donor with breast cancer. Some clones in this sample may be carry-over from other donors' samples. Sequencing was done on a sample of axillary lymph node tissue.

The CDR3 DNA is TGTGCCAGTACTCCGACTAGCGGTCCCAGGGGAGAGCTGTTTTTT. It translates to CASTPTSGPRGELFF. The gene calls are TRBV19 and TRBJ2-2; 9 nucleotides agree with TRBD2. This CDR3 region has 15 residues. Losses at the gene ends were 7 bases for V and 11 bases for J; bases not matched to a gene: 14. The germline V gene has CDR1 LNHDA and CDR2 SQIVND (reference sequence). Variable domain in full (rest from reference TRBV19 and TRBJ2-2): DGGITQSPKYLFRKEGQNVTLSCEQNLNHDAMYWYRQDPGQGLRLIYYSQIVNDFQKGDIAEGYSVSREKKESFPLTVTSAQKNPTAFYLCASTPTSGPRGELFFGEGSRLTVL.